The clone carrying this TCR beta chain has ten or more counts. What it recognizes is unknown. The V gene's germline CDR1 is MNHEY and CDR2 SVGEGT. The germline V and J ends were trimmed by 9 bases and 4 bases, with 15 bases remaining between them. There are 13 residues in the CDR3. Each CDR3 protein is one row after TCRdb ran MiXCR on the 5' RACE reads. Of about 3,100 distinct CDR3 sequences listed, less than 10% are singletons. The source of the sample is a study of spatial heterogeneity in lung cancer. About the study: Compared with alpha-chain sequences, beta-chain sequences were consistently detected in greater numbers. For tumor regions, TCR transcript counts showed a strong correlation with a T cell module score derived from matched bulk RNA-seq. Study outcomes and limitations: For expanded intratumoral alpha and beta TCRs, counts tracked tumor mutation counts.

Specified time point: sample taken at primary tumor resection. Around 68 TRACERx patients with early, untreated non-small cell lung cancer donated samples. This sequence was found in a male donor with early-stage non-small cell lung cancer. V gene TRBV6-2 or TRBV6-3 combines with J gene TRBJ1-2; a possible D gene is TRBD1 (5 bases). This sample comprised lung tumor tissue, obtained at surgery. CDR3 DNA: TGTGCCAGTGGCTCCGGGACCTTCTATGGCTACACCTTC. Amino acids: CASGSGTFYGYTF.